The present entry profiles one T cell receptor beta chain with its context. The antigen is undetermined. This table comes from immunoSEQ multiplex PCR, and its TCRdb copy is limited to in-frame clones, with some not included. The sample contains about 95,000 clones, roughly 90% of which appear only once. The data were taken from a study of OX40 agonist ivuxolimab in advanced cancers. Study-wide points: Relatively little clonal expansion, among the lowest observed, appeared in partial responders at 0.1-3.0 mg/kg.

The V end was cut by 3 bases, the J end by 7 bases, with 0 bases between. The germline V gene has CDR1 SEHNR and CDR2 FQNEAQ (reference sequence). This CDR3 is 10 amino acids long. This specimen consisted of CD4+ or CD8+ T cells sorted from blood, obtained in a trial of the OX40 agonist ivuxolimab. The V gene is TRBV7-9, the J gene TRBJ2-2, with D hard to call. This TCR was recovered from an adult with an advanced solid tumor such as melanoma, head and neck, liver or kidney cancer. The CDR3 region is CASSFGELFF. The CDR3 nucleotides are TGTGCCAGCAGCTTCGGGGAGCTGTTTTTT.